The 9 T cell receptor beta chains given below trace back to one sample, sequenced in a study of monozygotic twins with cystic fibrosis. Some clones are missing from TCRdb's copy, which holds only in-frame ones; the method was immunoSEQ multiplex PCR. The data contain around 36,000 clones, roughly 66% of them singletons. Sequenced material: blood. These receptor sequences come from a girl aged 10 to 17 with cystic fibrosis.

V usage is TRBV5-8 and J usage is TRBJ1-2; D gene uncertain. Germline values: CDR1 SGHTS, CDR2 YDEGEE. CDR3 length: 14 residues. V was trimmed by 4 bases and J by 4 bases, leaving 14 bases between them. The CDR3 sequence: CASSLDSRGYGYTF. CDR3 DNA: TGTGCCAGCAGCCTCGATTCTCGGGGCTATGGCTACACCTTC.

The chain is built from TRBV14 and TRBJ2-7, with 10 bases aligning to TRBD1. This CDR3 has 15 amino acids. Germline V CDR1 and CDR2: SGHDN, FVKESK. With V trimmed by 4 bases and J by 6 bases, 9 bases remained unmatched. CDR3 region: CASSRGDRGIGEQYF. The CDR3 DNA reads TGTGCCAGCAGCCGGGGGGACAGGGGCATCGGCGAGCAGTACTTC.

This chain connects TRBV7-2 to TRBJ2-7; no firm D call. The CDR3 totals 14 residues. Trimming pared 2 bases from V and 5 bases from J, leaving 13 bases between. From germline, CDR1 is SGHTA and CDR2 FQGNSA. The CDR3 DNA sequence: TGTGCCAGCAGCTTACAAACAGCTTACGACGAGCAGTACTTC. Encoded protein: CASSLQTAYDEQYF. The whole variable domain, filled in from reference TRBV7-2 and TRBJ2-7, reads GAGVSQSPSNKVTEKGKDVELRCDPISGHTALYWYRQSLGQGLEFLIYFQGNSAPDKSGLPSDRFSAERTGGSVSTLTIQRTQQEDSAVYLCASSLQTAYDEQYFGPGTRLTVT.

The CDR3 DNA is TGCGCCAGCAGCCAAGGTCCCGGGACAGGGAGGAGCTCCTACAATGAGCAGTTCTTC. This translates into CASSQGPGTGRSSYNEQFF. The chain joins TRBV4-1 to TRBJ2-1; 9 positions match TRBD1. The V segment lost 1 base and the J segment 0 bases; nucleotides outside the gene matches: 10. CDR3 length: 19 residues. Per germline, CDR1 MGHRA and CDR2 YSYEKL.

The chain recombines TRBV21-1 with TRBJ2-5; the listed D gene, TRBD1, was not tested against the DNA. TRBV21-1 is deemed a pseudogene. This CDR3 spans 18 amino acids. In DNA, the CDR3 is TGTGCCAGCAGCAATGTGAGACAGGACCATTTTGACCAAGAGACCCAGTACTTC. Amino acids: CASSNVRQDHFDQETQYF.

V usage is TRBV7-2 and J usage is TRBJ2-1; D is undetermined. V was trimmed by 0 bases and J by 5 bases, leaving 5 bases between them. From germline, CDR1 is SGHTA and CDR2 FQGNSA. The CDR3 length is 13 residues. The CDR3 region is CASSLASHNEQFF. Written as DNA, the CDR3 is TGTGCCAGCAGCTTAGCCAGCCACAATGAGCAGTTCTTC.

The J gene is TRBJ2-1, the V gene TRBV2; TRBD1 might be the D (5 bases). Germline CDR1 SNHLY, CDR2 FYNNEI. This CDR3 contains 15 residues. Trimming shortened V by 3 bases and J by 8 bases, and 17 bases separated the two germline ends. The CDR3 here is CASSDSQGLDYEQFF. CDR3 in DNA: TGTGCCAGCAGTGACTCCCAGGGCCTCGATTATGAGCAGTTCTTC.

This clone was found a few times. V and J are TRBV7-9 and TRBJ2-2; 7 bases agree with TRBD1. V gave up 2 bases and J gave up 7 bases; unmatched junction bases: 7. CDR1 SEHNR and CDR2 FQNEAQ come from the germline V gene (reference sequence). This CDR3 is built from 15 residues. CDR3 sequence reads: CASSLTTGRGGELFF. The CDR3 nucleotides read TGTGCCAGCAGCTTAACGACAGGGAGAGGCGGGGAGCTGTTTTTT.

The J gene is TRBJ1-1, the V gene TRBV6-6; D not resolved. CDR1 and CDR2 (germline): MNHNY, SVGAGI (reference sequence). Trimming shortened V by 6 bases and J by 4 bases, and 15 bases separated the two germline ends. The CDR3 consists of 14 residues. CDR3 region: CASSPLSGPTEAFF. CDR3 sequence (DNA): TGTGCCAGCAGCCCCCTATCAGGACCCACTGAAGCTTTCTTT.